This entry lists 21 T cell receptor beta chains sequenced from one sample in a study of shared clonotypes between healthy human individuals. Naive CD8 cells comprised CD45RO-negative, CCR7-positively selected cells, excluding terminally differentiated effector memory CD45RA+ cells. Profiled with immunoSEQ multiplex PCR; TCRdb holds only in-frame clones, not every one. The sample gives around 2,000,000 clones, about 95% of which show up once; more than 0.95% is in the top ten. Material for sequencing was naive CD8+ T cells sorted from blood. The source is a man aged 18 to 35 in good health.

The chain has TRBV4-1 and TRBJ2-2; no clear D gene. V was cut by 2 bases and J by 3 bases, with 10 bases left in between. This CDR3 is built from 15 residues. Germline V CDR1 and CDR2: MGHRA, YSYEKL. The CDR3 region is CASSQRQTDTGELFF. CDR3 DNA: TGCGCCAGCAGCCAACGGCAGACTGACACCGGGGAGCTGTTTTTT.

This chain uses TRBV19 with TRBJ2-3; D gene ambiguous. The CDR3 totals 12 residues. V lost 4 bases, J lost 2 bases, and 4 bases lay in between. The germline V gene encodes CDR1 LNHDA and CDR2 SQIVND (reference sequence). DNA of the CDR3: TGTGCCAGTAGTAAAAACACAGATACGCAGTATTTT. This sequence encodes CASSKNTDTQYF.

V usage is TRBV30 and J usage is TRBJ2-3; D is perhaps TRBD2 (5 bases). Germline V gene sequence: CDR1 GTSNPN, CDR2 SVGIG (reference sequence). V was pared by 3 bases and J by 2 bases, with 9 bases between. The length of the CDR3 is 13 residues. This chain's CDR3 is CAWSGMHTDTQYF. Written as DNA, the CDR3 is TGTGCCTGGAGCGGGATGCACACAGATACGCAGTATTTT.

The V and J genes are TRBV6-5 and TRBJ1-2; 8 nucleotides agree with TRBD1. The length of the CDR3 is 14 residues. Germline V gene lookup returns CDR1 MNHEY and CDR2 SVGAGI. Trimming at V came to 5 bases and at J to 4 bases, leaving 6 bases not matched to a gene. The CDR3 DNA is TGTGCCAGCAGTCCGGGGACAGGAGGCTATGGCTACACCTTC. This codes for CASSPGTGGYGYTF.

The DNA of the CDR3 is TGCAGCGTTGAAGATAAGGGGGCCTATGGCTACACCTTC. Amino acid sequence: CSVEDKGAYGYTF. The chain joins TRBV29-1 to TRBJ1-2, with TRBD1 matching over 7 bases. V shed 0 bases, J shed 4 bases, and the junction held 2 bases outside the gene matches. This CDR3 is built from 13 residues. Looked up from germline, CDR1 is SQVTM and CDR2 is ANQGSEA.

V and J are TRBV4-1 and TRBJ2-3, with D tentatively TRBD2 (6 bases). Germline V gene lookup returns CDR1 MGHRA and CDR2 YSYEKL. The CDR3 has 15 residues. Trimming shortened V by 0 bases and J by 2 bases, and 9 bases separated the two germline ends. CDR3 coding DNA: TGCGCCAGCAGCCAAGAGTCGGGACTCACAGATACGCAGTATTTT. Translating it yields CASSQESGLTDTQYF.

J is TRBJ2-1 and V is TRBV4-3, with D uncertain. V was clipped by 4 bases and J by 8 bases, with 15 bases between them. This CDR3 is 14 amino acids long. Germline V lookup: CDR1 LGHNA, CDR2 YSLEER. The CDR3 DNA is TGCGCCAGCAGCCGAGGTTATGGTCGTGATGAGCAGTTCTTC. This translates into CASSRGYGRDEQFF.

CDR3 DNA sequence: TGTGCCAGCAGACCGTTAATTTCCTCTCTGACCTGGAGGGACCCCACAGATACGCAGTATTTT. It translates to CASRPLISSLTWRDPTDTQYF. The chain carries TRBV28 and TRBJ2-3, with D perhaps TRBD2 (6 bases). The CDR3 covers 21 residues. Germline CDR1 MDHEN, CDR2 SYDVKM. V dropped 6 bases and J dropped 2 bases, with 33 bases sitting between them.

The CDR3 region has the DNA TGCGCCAGCAGCTTGTTGACAGGCTACGAGCAGTACTTC. It yields the protein CASSLLTGYEQYF. The V and J genes are TRBV5-1 and TRBJ2-7; the D gene is possibly TRBD1 (6 bases). The CDR3 loop spans 13 amino acids. CDR1 is SGHRS and CDR2 is YFSETQ in the germline V gene. The ends were cut back, 1 base at V and 3 bases at J, with 8 bases in the middle.

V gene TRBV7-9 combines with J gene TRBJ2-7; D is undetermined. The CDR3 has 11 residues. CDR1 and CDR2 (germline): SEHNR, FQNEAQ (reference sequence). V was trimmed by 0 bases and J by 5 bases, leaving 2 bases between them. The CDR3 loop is CASSLADEQYF. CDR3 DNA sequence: TGTGCCAGCAGCTTAGCGGACGAGCAGTACTTC.

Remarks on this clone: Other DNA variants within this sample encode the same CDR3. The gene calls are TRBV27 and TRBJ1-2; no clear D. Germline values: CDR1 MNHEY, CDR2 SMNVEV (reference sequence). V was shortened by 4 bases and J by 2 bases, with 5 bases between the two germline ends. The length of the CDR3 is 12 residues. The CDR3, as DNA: TGTGCCAGCAGTTCCTCAAACTATGGCTACACCTTC. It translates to CASSSSNYGYTF.

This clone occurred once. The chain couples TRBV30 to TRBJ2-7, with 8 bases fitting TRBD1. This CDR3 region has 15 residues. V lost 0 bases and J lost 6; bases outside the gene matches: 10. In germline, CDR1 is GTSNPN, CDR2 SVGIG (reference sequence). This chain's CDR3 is CAWSVPGQAILEQYF. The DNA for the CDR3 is TGTGCCTGGAGTGTACCGGGACAGGCAATCCTCGAGCAGTACTTC.

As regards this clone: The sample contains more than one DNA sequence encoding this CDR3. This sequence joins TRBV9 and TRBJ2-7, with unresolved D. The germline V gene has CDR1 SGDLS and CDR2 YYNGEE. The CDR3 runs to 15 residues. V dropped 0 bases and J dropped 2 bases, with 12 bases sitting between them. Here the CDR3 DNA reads TGTGCCAGCAGCGTAGGGGATAGCAGAACCTACGAGCAGTACTTC. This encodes CASSVGDSRTYEQYF.

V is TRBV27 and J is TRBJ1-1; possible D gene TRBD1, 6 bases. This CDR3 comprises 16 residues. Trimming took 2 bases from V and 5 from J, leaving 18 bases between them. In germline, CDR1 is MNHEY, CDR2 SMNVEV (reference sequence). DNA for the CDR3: TGTGCCAGCAGTTTAGGCCTGACAGGATTTGTAACTGAAGCTTTCTTT. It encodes CASSLGLTGFVTEAFF.

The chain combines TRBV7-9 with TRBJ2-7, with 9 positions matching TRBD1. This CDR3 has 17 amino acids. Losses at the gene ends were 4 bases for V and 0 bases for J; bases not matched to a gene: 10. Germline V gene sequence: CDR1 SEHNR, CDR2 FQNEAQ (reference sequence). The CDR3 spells CASSSDGGTGSSYEQYF. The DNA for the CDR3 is TGTGCCAGCAGCTCCGATGGGGGGACAGGGAGCTCCTACGAGCAGTACTTC.

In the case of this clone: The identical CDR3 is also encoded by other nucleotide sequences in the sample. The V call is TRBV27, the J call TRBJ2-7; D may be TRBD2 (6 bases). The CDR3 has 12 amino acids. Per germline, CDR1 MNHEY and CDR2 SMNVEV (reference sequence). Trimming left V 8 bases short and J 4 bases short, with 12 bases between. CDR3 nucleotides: TGTGCCAGCCGGACTACCGGGTACGAGCAGTACTTC. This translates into CASRTTGYEQYF.

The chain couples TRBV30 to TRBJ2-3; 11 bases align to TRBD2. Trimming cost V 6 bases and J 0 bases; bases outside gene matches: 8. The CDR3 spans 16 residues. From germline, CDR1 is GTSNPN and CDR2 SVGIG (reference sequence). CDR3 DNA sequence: TGTGCCTGTAATCCCGGGACTAGCGGCAGCACAGATACGCAGTATTTT. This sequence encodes CACNPGTSGSTDTQYF.

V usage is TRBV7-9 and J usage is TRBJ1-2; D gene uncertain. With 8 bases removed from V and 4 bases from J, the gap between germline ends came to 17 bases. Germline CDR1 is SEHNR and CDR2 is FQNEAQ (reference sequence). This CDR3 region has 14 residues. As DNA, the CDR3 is TGTGCCAGCCGCCCTAACGACGGCTTCTATGGCTACACCTTC. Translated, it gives CASRPNDGFYGYTF.

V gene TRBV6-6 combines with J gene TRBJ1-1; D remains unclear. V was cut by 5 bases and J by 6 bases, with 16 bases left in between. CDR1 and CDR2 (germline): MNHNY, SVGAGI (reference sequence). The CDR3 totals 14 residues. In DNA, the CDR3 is TGTGCCAGCAGTCCAAGGACGGAATATCCTGAAGCTTTCTTT. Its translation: CASSPRTEYPEAFF.

In DNA, the CDR3 is TGTGCCACATTTTCCGGGACGGGCACCGGGGAGCTGTTTTTT. Amino acids: CATFSGTGTGELFF. The chain joins TRBV10-3 to TRBJ2-2, with D perhaps being TRBD1 or TRBD2 (5 bases each). With 10 bases removed from V and 4 bases from J, the gap between germline ends came to 16 bases. The CDR3 is 14 residues long. The germline V gene has CDR1 ENHRY and CDR2 SYGVKD.

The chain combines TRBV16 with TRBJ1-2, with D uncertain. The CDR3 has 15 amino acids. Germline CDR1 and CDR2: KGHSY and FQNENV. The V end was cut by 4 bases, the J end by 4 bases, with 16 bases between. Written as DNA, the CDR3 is TGTGCCAGCAGCCCCTCCACGACGTCCCCCTATGGCTACACCTTC. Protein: CASSPSTTSPYGYTF.